Below, 32 T cell receptor beta chains from the same sample are listed, as sequenced in a study of OX40 agonist ivuxolimab in advanced cancers. This table comes from immunoSEQ multiplex PCR, and its TCRdb copy is limited to in-frame clones, with some not included. The sample lists about 96,000 clones; approximately 84% were seen once. The specimen comprised CD4+ or CD8+ T cells sorted from blood, sampled in a trial of the OX40 agonist ivuxolimab. The receptors stem from an adult with an advanced solid tumor such as melanoma, head and neck, liver or kidney cancer.

The chain uses TRBV5-1 and TRBJ2-5, with 10 positions matching TRBD1. Germline V CDR1 and CDR2: SGHRS, YFSETQ. The V gene end was trimmed by 3 bases and the J gene end by 5 bases; junction bases not matched to a gene: 4. The CDR3 covers 14 residues. The chain's CDR3 is CASSSTGGGETQYF. CDR3 sequence (DNA): TGCGCCAGCAGCTCGACAGGGGGCGGCGAGACCCAGTACTTC.

This clone was seen at least ten times. This chain uses TRBV7-8 with TRBJ1-6, with a weak D call TRBD1 (5 bases). This CDR3 comprises 17 residues. The V end was cut by 5 bases, the J end by 5 bases, with 19 bases between. Looked up from germline, CDR1 is SGHVS and CDR2 is FQNEAQ. This chain's CDR3 is CASSPYRWGRHNSPLHF. The CDR3 coding sequence is TGTGCCAGCAGCCCATACAGATGGGGGAGGCATAATTCACCCCTCCACTTT.

V gene TRBV16 combines with J gene TRBJ2-7; D unresolved. The germline V and J ends were trimmed by 3 bases and 3 bases, with 3 bases remaining between them. Germline V gene sequence: CDR1 KGHSY, CDR2 FQNENV. The CDR3 totals 11 residues. The DNA of the CDR3 is TGTGCCAGCAGCCATAACTACGAGCAGTACTTC. Translated, it gives CASSHNYEQYF.

The gene calls are TRBV15 and TRBJ1-1, with D tentatively TRBD1 (6 bases). Looked up from germline, CDR1 is LNHNV and CDR2 is YYDKDF (reference sequence). The CDR3 has 16 residues. Deletions cut 0 bases from V and 4 bases from J, with 15 bases between. The CDR3 nucleotides are TGTGCCACCAGCAGAGATCTGGGAGGGGGGTTCACTGAAGCTTTCTTT. Translated: CATSRDLGGGFTEAFF.

The V call is TRBV5-1, the J call TRBJ2-1; D is undetermined. With 4 bases removed from V and 6 bases from J, the gap between germline ends came to 17 bases. This CDR3 has 15 residues. Per the germline V gene, CDR1 is SGHRS and CDR2 is YFSETQ. The CDR3 nucleotides read TGCGCCAGCAGCCCCCGAGCGAGCGACCCCAATGAGCAGTTCTTC. It yields the protein CASSPRASDPNEQFF.

This clone was seen once. The chain is built from TRBV10-3 and TRBJ2-3; 12 nucleotides align to TRBD2. V shed 5 bases and J 4 bases; nucleotides not matched to a gene: 4. The CDR3 is 15 residues long. Germline-derived CDR1 and CDR2 are ENHRY and SYGVKD. This CDR3 reads CAISLTSGGPDTQYF. The CDR3 region has the DNA TGTGCCATCAGTCTGACTAGCGGGGGCCCAGATACGCAGTATTTT.

This clone was observed a few times. The chain joins TRBV30 to TRBJ1-4; no firm D call. Germline values: CDR1 GTSNPN, CDR2 SVGIG (reference sequence). The CDR3 length is 13 residues. V was clipped by 0 bases and J by 7 bases, with 9 bases between them. The CDR3 DNA sequence: TGTGCCTGGAGTGTATCCGCGGGTGAAAAACTGTTTTTT. It yields the protein CAWSVSAGEKLFF.

This sequence joins TRBV18 and TRBJ1-4; D call uncertain. The CDR3 consists of 13 residues. Per the germline V gene, CDR1 is KGHSH and CDR2 is LQKENI. V was cut by 3 bases and J by 7 bases, with 9 bases left in between. The CDR3: CASSPRQIEKLFF. Written as DNA, the CDR3 is TGTGCCAGCTCACCGAGGCAGATTGAAAAACTGTTTTTT. The full variable domain, in which reference TRBV18 and TRBJ1-4 provide the parts outside the CDR3, is NAGVMQNPRHLVRRRGQEARLRCSPMKGHSHVYWYRQLPEEGLKFMVYLQKENIIDESGMPKERFSAEFPKEGPSILRIQQVVRGDSAAYFCASSPRQIEKLFFGSGTQLSVL.

The genes are TRBV7-7 and TRBJ2-5; TRBD2 matches at 7 bases. Per the germline V gene, CDR1 is SSHAT and CDR2 is FNYEAQ (reference sequence). V trimming: 3 bases; J trimming: 5 bases; junction bases outside the gene matches: 3. There are 13 residues in the CDR3. The DNA of the CDR3 is TGTGCCAGCAGCTTGGTGGGGGGGGAGACCCAGTACTTC. It translates to CASSLVGGETQYF. Supplemented by reference TRBV7-7 and TRBJ2-5, the full variable domain reads GAGVSQSPRYKVTKRGQDVTLRCDPISSHATLYWYQQALGQGPEFLTYFNYEAQPDKSGLPSDRFSAERPEGSISTLTIQRTEQRDSAMYRCASSLVGGETQYFGPGTRLLVL.

This chain uses TRBV2 with TRBJ2-7, with D possibly being TRBD1 or TRBD2 (5 bases each). The CDR3 contains 17 residues. Trimming shortened V by 3 bases and J by 3 bases, and 21 bases separated the two germline ends. Germline V gene data show CDR1 as SNHLY and CDR2 as FYNNEI. The CDR3 region has the DNA TGTGCCAGCAGTGACCCTGGGGGAGTCCCGATCGGCTACGAGCAGTACTTC. Translated, it gives CASSDPGGVPIGYEQYF.

This sequence joins TRBV5-2 and TRBJ1-1; TRBD1 is the table's D call, not checked against the DNA. TRBV5-2 is a documented pseudogene. The CDR3 spans 15 residues. The CDR3 DNA follows: TGTGCCAGCAGCCCGGACAGGGGGCATGGGACTGAAGCTTTCTTT. Its protein product is CASSPDRGHGTEAFF.

This clone was seen only once. The chain couples TRBV30 to TRBJ1-2; 10 nucleotides agree with TRBD1. The length of the CDR3 is 15 residues. CDR1 is GTSNPN, CDR2 SVGIG, per germline (reference sequence). V lost 7 bases, J lost 4 bases, and 12 bases stayed unmatched. In nucleotides, the CDR3 is TGTGCCTTAGGGGGACAGGGGCCTTATGCCTATGGCTACACCTTC. It specifies CALGGQGPYAYGYTF.

This clone was found once. V gene TRBV5-4 combines with J gene TRBJ2-3; TRBD2 matches at 11 bases. The length of the CDR3 is 16 residues. V dropped 4 bases and J dropped 1; count of bases not matched to a gene: 5. Germline CDR1 and CDR2: SGHNT and YYREEE (reference sequence). The CDR3 here is CASSPTSGRGTDTQYF. In DNA form, the CDR3 reads TGTGCCAGCAGCCCAACTAGCGGGAGAGGCACAGATACGCAGTATTTT.

This clone came up once. The CDR3 nucleotides read TGCGCCAGCAGCTTGCAACAGCCCTACGAGCAGTACTTC. It specifies CASSLQQPYEQYF. This chain connects TRBV5-1 to TRBJ2-7; D is unclear. Germline V CDR1 and CDR2: SGHRS, YFSETQ. V lost 1 base and J lost 2, with 7 bases in between. This CDR3 has 13 amino acids.

This chain links TRBV9 with TRBJ1-3; D uncertain. Germline-derived CDR1 and CDR2 are SGDLS and YYNGEE. The CDR3 runs 17 residues. The V end was cut by 4 bases, the J end by 0 bases, with 17 bases between. This CDR3 is CASSTLDQATSGNTIYF. CDR3 nucleotide sequence: TGTGCCAGCAGCACCTTGGATCAGGCAACCTCTGGAAACACCATATATTTT.

The chain joins TRBV18 to TRBJ1-6, with 8 bases matching TRBD1. V trimming: 5 bases; J trimming: 11 bases; junction bases outside the gene matches: 11. CDR3 length: 15 amino acids. Germline values: CDR1 KGHSH, CDR2 LQKENI. CDR3 residues: CASSDDRGRGAPLHF. CDR3 coding DNA: TGTGCCAGCTCAGACGACAGGGGTAGAGGAGCACCCCTCCACTTT.

The rearrangement uses TRBV5-1 and TRBJ2-1; maybe TRBD1 (7 bases). Germline loops: CDR1 SGHRS, CDR2 YFSETQ. Trimming took off 0 bases at V and 0 bases at J, with 10 bases between the two ends. The CDR3 runs to 16 residues. CDR3 sequence (DNA): TGCGCCAGCAGCTTGGACAGGGGAGGCTCCTACAATGAGCAGTTCTTC. Its translation: CASSLDRGGSYNEQFF.

The chain has TRBV28 and TRBJ1-5; 9 bases are shared with TRBD1. J gave up 2 bases and V 3 bases, and 14 bases lay outside the gene matches. The CDR3 has 19 amino acids. CDR1 and CDR2 (germline): MDHEN, SYDVKM. CDR3 amino acids: CASSFSAGTGGWGNQPQHF. As DNA, the CDR3 is TGTGCCAGCAGTTTCAGTGCGGGCACAGGGGGCTGGGGCAATCAGCCCCAGCATTTT.

The chain couples TRBV11-2 to TRBJ2-5; 10 nucleotides agree with TRBD1. Germline V gene sequence: CDR1 SGHAT, CDR2 FQNNGV. Losses at the gene ends were 1 base for V and 7 bases for J; bases not matched to a gene: 3. The CDR3 spans 14 residues. The CDR3 DNA follows: TGTGCCAGCAGCTTAGCGGGACAGGGGAGGACCCAGTACTTC. Amino acids: CASSLAGQGRTQYF.

The chain is built from TRBV15 and TRBJ2-7; TRBD2 matches 13 bases. Germline assignment: CDR1 LNHNV and CDR2 YYDKDF (reference sequence). The CDR3 spans 17 residues. The V segment lost 0 bases and the J segment 2 bases; nucleotides outside the gene matches: 4. The CDR3 sequence: CATSRDLTSGGTYEQYF. The CDR3, as DNA: TGTGCCACCAGCAGAGATTTGACTAGCGGGGGGACCTACGAGCAGTACTTC.

This chain links TRBV19 with TRBJ2-4; D might be TRBD2 (7 bases). The ends were cut back, 5 bases at V and 5 bases at J, with 19 bases in the middle. Germline CDR1 is LNHDA and CDR2 is SQIVND (reference sequence). The CDR3 runs to 16 residues. The DNA of the CDR3 is TGTGCCAGTAGTCCAGTGGGGGGGCGCGGAGAAAACATTCAGTACTTC. Translation: CASSPVGGRGENIQYF.

The chain uses TRBV5-1 and TRBJ1-3; possible D gene TRBD1, 6 bases. CDR1 is SGHRS and CDR2 is YFSETQ in the germline V gene. Trimming stripped 4 bases from V and 0 bases from J, with 8 bases between. This CDR3 is built from 14 residues. The CDR3 DNA follows: TGCGCCAGCAGCGAGGACAGCTCTGGAAACACCATATATTTT. Translating it yields CASSEDSSGNTIYF.

The V and J genes are TRBV2 and TRBJ1-1; D is undetermined. The CDR3 contains 13 residues. The germline V gene encodes CDR1 SNHLY and CDR2 FYNNEI. The V gene lost 4 bases and the J gene lost 0 bases, with 6 bases spanning the gap. This chain's CDR3 is CASSVGLNTEAFF. The DNA for the CDR3 is TGTGCCAGCAGTGTAGGGCTGAACACTGAAGCTTTCTTT.

Worth noting for this clone: At one end the junction does not follow the germline gene, possibly because of a read error. The chain links TRBV10-3 to TRBJ2-7; 14 bases align to TRBD2. Germline lookup yields CDR1 ENHRY and CDR2 SYGVKD. The CDR3 length is 16 residues. CDR3 region: CASSGTSGGSSYEQYF. In DNA, the CDR3 is TGTGCCAGCAGTGGGACTAGCGGGGGCAGCTCCTACGAGCAGTACTTC.

The chain uses TRBV29-1 and TRBJ2-5; 10 bases match TRBD2. From germline, CDR1 is SQVTM and CDR2 ANQGSEA. J lost 5 bases, V lost 1 base, and 4 bases had no gene match. This CDR3 is 14 amino acids long. The CDR3 DNA reads as TGCAGCGTTGAAGGTCTAGCGGGAGTGGAGACCCAGTACTTC. Its protein is CSVEGLAGVETQYF.

V gene TRBV11-2 combines with J gene TRBJ2-1; 9 bases line up with TRBD2. CDR3 length: 16 residues. V shed 6 bases, J shed 6 bases, and the junction held 12 bases outside the gene matches. The V gene's germline CDR1 is SGHAT and CDR2 FQNNGV. The CDR3 nucleotides read TGTGCCAGCAGTTTACCGACCCGAGCGGGAGGCAATGAGCAGTTCTTC. This encodes CASSLPTRAGGNEQFF.

A note on this clone: The sample has other DNA sequences that encode this CDR3 too. V gene TRBV30 combines with J gene TRBJ1-2; D might be TRBD1 (5 bases). The V gene lost 0 bases and the J gene lost 8 bases, with 10 bases spanning the gap. The CDR3 has 12 amino acids. In germline, CDR1 is GTSNPN, CDR2 SVGIG (reference sequence). This CDR3 is CAWSVRRTGYTF. Written as DNA, the CDR3 is TGTGCCTGGAGTGTACGTAGGACAGGCTACACCTTC.

This rearrangement joins TRBV18 to TRBJ2-5, with D perhaps TRBD2 (6 bases). The germline V gene has CDR1 KGHSH and CDR2 LQKENI. Deletions cut 6 bases from V and 2 bases from J, with 22 bases between. The CDR3 consists of 17 residues. In DNA form, the CDR3 reads TGTGCCAGCTCCAGGCCGTCCTCGAGCGGGCAACAAGAGACCCAGTACTTC. Protein: CASSRPSSSGQQETQYF.

This sequence joins TRBV12-5 and TRBJ1-2, with 9 bases matching TRBD1. There are 17 residues in the CDR3. With V trimmed by 5 bases and J by 5 bases, 15 bases remained unmatched. CDR1 LGHNT and CDR2 FRNRAP come from the germline V gene. This CDR3 is CASGPPGQGGFGYGYTF. The CDR3 nucleotides are TGTGCTAGTGGTCCACCGGGACAGGGTGGGTTTGGATATGGCTACACCTTC.

This clone was detected once. The rearrangement links TRBV7-2 to TRBJ2-5, with 9 bases matching TRBD1. From germline, CDR1 is SGHTA and CDR2 FQGNSA. The V and J ends lost 7 bases and 6 bases, in that order; junction bases with no gene match: 6. The CDR3 totals 13 residues. The CDR3 sequence is CASTLGQGKTQYF. The DNA for the CDR3 is TGTGCCAGCACCTTGGGACAGGGAAAGACCCAGTACTTC. Supplemented by reference TRBV7-2 and TRBJ2-5, the full variable domain reads GAGVSQSPSNKVTEKGKDVELRCDPISGHTALYWYRQSLGQGLEFLIYFQGNSAPDKSGLPSDRFSAERTGGSVSTLTIQRTQQEDSAVYLCASTLGQGKTQYFGPGTRLLVL.

The genes are TRBV4-3 and TRBJ2-3; the D gene could be TRBD1 or TRBD2 (5 bases each). V was cut by 3 bases and J by 1 base, with 32 bases left in between. CDR1 is LGHNA and CDR2 is YSLEER in the germline V gene. There are 22 residues in the CDR3. CDR3 in amino acids: CASSQRAPRLFQGSRGTDTQYF. CDR3 in DNA: TGCGCCAGCAGCCAGCGGGCCCCCCGGCTCTTCCAGGGCTCTCGTGGCACAGATACGCAGTATTTT.

The gene calls are TRBV5-8 and TRBJ2-5; D call uncertain. The J call may not be correct, given that the DNA end is closer to TRBJ2-7. The CDR3 has 14 amino acids. The germline V gene has CDR1 SGHTS and CDR2 YDEGEE. The DNA of the CDR3 is TGTGCCAGCAGCCGCCGAGGCACCACCTACGAGCAGTACTTC. Amino acids: CASSRRGTTYEQYF.